This TCR beta chain stems from a study of blood T cell repertoires in COVID-19. This clone has just one count. Here immunoSEQ multiplex PCR was the method, and the copy in TCRdb shows in-frame clones only, minus some. The repertoire holds over 130,000 clones, with around 82% as singletons. This TCR was sampled from a human donor in a cohort sampled during active COVID-19. Sample: peripheral blood.

CDR3 in amino acids: CASSSRGGDSPLHF. CDR3 DNA sequence: TGTGCCAGCAGTTCGCGGGGGGGGGATTCACCCCTCCACTTT. The J gene is TRBJ1-6, the V gene TRBV6-5; D perhaps matches TRBD1 (5 bases). The V gene lost 4 bases and the J gene lost 8 bases, with 12 bases spanning the gap. This CDR3 has 14 residues. Germline V gene sequence: CDR1 MNHEY, CDR2 SVGAGI.